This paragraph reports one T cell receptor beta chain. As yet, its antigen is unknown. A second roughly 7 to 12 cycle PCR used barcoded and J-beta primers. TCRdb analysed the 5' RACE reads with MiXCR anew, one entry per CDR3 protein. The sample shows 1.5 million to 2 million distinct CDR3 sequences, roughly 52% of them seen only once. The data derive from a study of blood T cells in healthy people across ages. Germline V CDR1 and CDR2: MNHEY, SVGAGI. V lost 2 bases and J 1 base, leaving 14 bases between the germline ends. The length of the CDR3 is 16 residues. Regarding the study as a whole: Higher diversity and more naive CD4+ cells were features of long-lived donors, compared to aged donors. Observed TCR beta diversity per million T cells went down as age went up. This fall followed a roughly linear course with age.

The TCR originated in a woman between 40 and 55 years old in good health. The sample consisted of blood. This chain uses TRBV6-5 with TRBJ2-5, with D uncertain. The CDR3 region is CASSYGPIVGQETQYF. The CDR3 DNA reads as TGTGCCAGCAGTTACGGACCAATAGTCGGCCAAGAGACCCAGTACTTC.